This T cell receptor beta chain was recovered during a study of T cell responses to AZD1222 COVID-19 vaccine. The CDR3 is made up of 14 amino acids. Study-level points and caveats: Spike-wide coverage was observed for vaccine-associated CD4 TCRs, with dominant responses at 160-218 and 743-854. None of the repertoires were sampled until the peak T cell response had passed.

Pooled samples include second doses given at about 4 or 12 weeks. For this clone: The antigen is unknown.

The method was immunoSEQ multiplex PCR; TCRdb's version includes in-frame clones alone and lacks a portion of them. The sample contains over 150,000 clones, roughly 90% of which appear only once. Here the sequenced sample was peripheral blood, taken 28 days after the second AZD1222 dose. This rearrangement joins TRBV21-1 to TRBJ2-2; the table's D call, TRBD2, was not checked against the DNA. TRBV21-1 corresponds to a pseudogene. The origin of this receptor is an adult who received the AZD1222 COVID-19 vaccine. CDR3 in amino acids: CASSKADYKEELFF. The CDR3 DNA reads TGTGCCAGCAGCAAAGCGGACTACAAGGAGGAGCTGTTTTTT.